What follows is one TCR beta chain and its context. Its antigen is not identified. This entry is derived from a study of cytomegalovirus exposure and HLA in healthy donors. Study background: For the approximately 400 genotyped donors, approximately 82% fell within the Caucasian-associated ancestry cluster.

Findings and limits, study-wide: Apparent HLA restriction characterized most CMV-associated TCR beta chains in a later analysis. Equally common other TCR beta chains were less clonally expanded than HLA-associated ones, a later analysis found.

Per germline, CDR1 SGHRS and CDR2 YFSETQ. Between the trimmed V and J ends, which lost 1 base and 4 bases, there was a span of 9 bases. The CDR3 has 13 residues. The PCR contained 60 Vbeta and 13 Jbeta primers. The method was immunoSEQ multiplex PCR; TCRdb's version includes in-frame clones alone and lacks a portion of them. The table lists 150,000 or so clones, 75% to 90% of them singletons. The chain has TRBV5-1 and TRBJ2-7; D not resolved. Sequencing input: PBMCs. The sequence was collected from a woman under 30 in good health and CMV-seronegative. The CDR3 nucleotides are TGCGCCAGCAGCTTGTCTCAGGCTTACGAGCAGTACTTC. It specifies CASSLSQAYEQYF. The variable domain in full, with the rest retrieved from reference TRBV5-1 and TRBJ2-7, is KAGVTQTPRYLIKTRGQQVTLSCSPISGHRSVSWYQQTPGQGLQFLFEYFSETQRNKGNFPGRFSGRQFSNSRSEMNVSTLELGDSALYLCASSLSQAYEQYFGPGTRLTVT.